The 25 T cell receptor beta chains given below trace back to one sample, sequenced in a study of cytomegalovirus exposure and HLA in healthy donors (dated by TCRdb to about 2017). The library was prepared using the immunoSEQ multiplex PCR assay. A mixture of 60 forward primers for TCR Vbeta segments and 13 reverse primers for TCR Jbeta segments was used in the multiplex PCR. Here the immuneACCESS table is served through TCRdb, limited to in-frame sequences with V and J called. Missing clones are a known gap in these copies; in checked studies unresolved V genes cover under half, and the rest lacks a known reason. This sample lists about 190,000 clones; roughly three quarters were detected once. The top ten hold about 1.6% of the sample. Sequencing input: PBMCs. These receptor sequences come from a woman aged 18-29 years in good health and CMV-seronegative.

The chain employs TRBV6-1 and TRBJ1-4; D uncertain. Germline CDR1 is MNHNS and CDR2 is SASEGT. The length of the CDR3 is 15 residues. V lost 7 bases to trimming and J lost 7 bases, with 19 bases between them. The CDR3 DNA reads as TGTGCCAGCACCTTAGGGAGGGTTAGAGGTGAAAAACTGTTTTTT. As protein: CASTLGRVRGEKLFF.

The chain employs TRBV2 and TRBJ2-5, with D hard to call. CDR3 length: 10 amino acids. Trimming shortened V by 8 bases and J by 2 bases, and 3 bases separated the two germline ends. Germline CDR1 is SNHLY and CDR2 is FYNNEI. This CDR3 reads CASSQETQYF. The DNA of the CDR3 is TGTGCCAGCTCGCAAGAGACCCAGTACTTC.

This clone was recorded once. Other DNA variants within this sample encode the same CDR3. The chain joins TRBV9 to TRBJ2-3; D perhaps matches TRBD2 (6 bases). Trimming removed 0 bases from V and 2 bases from J, with 10 bases in between. This CDR3 has 15 residues. The V gene's germline CDR1 is SGDLS and CDR2 YYNGEE. CDR3 nucleotides: TGTGCCAGCAGCGTAGAGGGACTCTCCACAGATACGCAGTATTTT. Amino acid sequence: CASSVEGLSTDTQYF.

The chain carries TRBV7-3 and TRBJ2-2; 15 nucleotides agree with TRBD2. The CDR3 is 18 amino acids. The ends lost 5 bases at V and 1 base at J; junction bases unmatched: 5. From germline, CDR1 is SGHTA and CDR2 FQGTGA. The CDR3 DNA follows: TGTGCCAGCAGCCTTGGGACTAGCGGGAGGATGAACACCGGGGAGCTGTTTTTT. This sequence encodes CASSLGTSGRMNTGELFF.

This chain connects TRBV15 to TRBJ2-3, with D maybe TRBD1 (5 bases). CDR3 length equals 16 residues. CDR1 is LNHNV, CDR2 YYDKDF, per germline (reference sequence). Trimming took 4 bases from V and 0 from J, leaving 14 bases between them. This chain's CDR3 is CATSMTERTSTDTQYF. CDR3 bases: TGTGCCACCAGCATGACAGAACGAACTAGCACAGATACGCAGTATTTT.

This chain joins TRBV4-1 and TRBJ2-6, with D possibly being TRBD1 (5 bases). The CDR3 length is 18 residues. V lost 1 base, J lost 0 bases, and 13 bases lay in between. Looked up from germline, CDR1 is MGHRA and CDR2 is YSYEKL. CDR3 residues: CASSQGAGWGSGANVLTF. CDR3 bases: TGCGCCAGCAGCCAAGGGGCAGGGTGGGGCTCTGGGGCCAACGTCCTGACTTTC.

A few counts support this clone. The chain employs TRBV9 and TRBJ1-4; D is possibly TRBD1 (5 bases). The germline V gene encodes CDR1 SGDLS and CDR2 YYNGEE. Trimming cost V 7 bases and J 5 bases, with 12 bases left between them. The CDR3 loop spans 13 amino acids. CDR3 sequence: CASGQGSNEKLFF. CDR3 nucleotides: TGTGCCAGCGGGCAGGGATCGAATGAAAAACTGTTTTTT.

The chain's CDR3 is CASSLRSHGSYEQYF. CDR3 bases: TGTGCCAGCAGCTTACGTTCTCACGGGTCCTACGAGCAGTACTTC. The chain is built from TRBV7-2 and TRBJ2-7; D is undetermined. The CDR3 covers 15 residues. The germline V gene encodes CDR1 SGHTA and CDR2 FQGNSA. With 2 bases removed from V and 1 base from J, the gap between germline ends came to 12 bases.

The chain combines TRBV29-1 with TRBJ2-2; TRBD2 agrees at 12 bases. With 7 bases clipped from V and 5 bases from J, the junction kept 14 bases outside the gene matches. Germline loops: CDR1 SQVTM, CDR2 ANQGSEA. The CDR3 spans 17 residues. In DNA, the CDR3 is TGCAGCGCCAAACCGACTAGCGGGGGCCCCGGGACCGGGGAGCTGTTTTTT. Translating it yields CSAKPTSGGPGTGELFF.

The chain recombines TRBV7-9 with TRBJ2-7; TRBD2 aligns across 14 bases. This CDR3 has 16 amino acids. Germline loops: CDR1 SEHNR, CDR2 FQNEAQ (reference sequence). Trimming removed 1 base from V and 3 bases from J; junction bases left unmatched: 2. The CDR3 region is CASSLGLAGGLYEQYF. In DNA, the CDR3 is TGTGCCAGCAGCTTAGGACTAGCGGGGGGGCTCTACGAGCAGTACTTC.

The V and J genes are TRBV29-1 and TRBJ2-5; 12 nucleotides align to TRBD2. The J call may be wrong; the DNA end is better matched by TRBJ2-7. The V gene's germline CDR1 is SQVTM and CDR2 ANQGSEA. The CDR3 spans 14 residues. The chain's CDR3 is CSVPSGRESSEQYF. CDR3 DNA: TGCAGCGTCCCTAGCGGGAGGGAATCGTCCGAGCAGTACTTC.

This chain joins TRBV27 and TRBJ1-1; TRBD1 is a possible D gene (5 bases). The CDR3 sequence is 14 residues long. Looked up from germline, CDR1 is MNHEY and CDR2 is SMNVEV (reference sequence). The ends were cut back, 7 bases at V and 8 bases at J, with 20 bases in the middle. CDR3 DNA: TGTGCCAGCACCGGGCAGGGCACAAACCCGGAAGCTTTCTTT. Amino acids: CASTGQGTNPEAFF.

The chain carries TRBV5-1 and TRBJ2-7, with D tentatively TRBD1 (6 bases). The V end lost 5 bases, the J end lost 6 bases, and 15 bases lay between the germline ends. This CDR3 has 13 residues. The germline CDR1 and CDR2 sequences are SGHRS and YFSETQ. This CDR3 reads CASRGTGNSEQYF. The CDR3 DNA sequence: TGCGCCAGCAGGGGTACAGGGAACTCCGAGCAGTACTTC.

This chain links TRBV2 with TRBJ2-5; weak D call: TRBD1 (5 bases). Trimming took off 4 bases at V and 2 bases at J, with 11 bases between the two ends. The CDR3 sequence is 14 residues long. The germline CDR1 and CDR2 sequences are SNHLY and FYNNEI. Here the CDR3 DNA reads TGTGCCAGCAGTGCTGGTAGGGGTCAAGAGACCCAGTACTTC. It translates to CASSAGRGQETQYF.

V and J are TRBV28 and TRBJ1-6; D ambiguous. The CDR3 totals 15 residues. V was clipped by 8 bases and J by 4 bases, with 15 bases between them. Germline CDR1 reads MDHEN; CDR2 reads SYDVKM. Here the CDR3 DNA reads TGTGCCAGCCACTTAACCCAAAAATATAATTCACCCCTCCACTTT. Translating gives CASHLTQKYNSPLHF.

The rearrangement uses TRBV19 and TRBJ1-2; 8 bases are a match to TRBD1. Germline CDR1 and CDR2: LNHDA and SQIVND (reference sequence). The CDR3 runs to 14 residues. The ends lost 6 bases at V and 4 bases at J; junction bases unmatched: 7. DNA of the CDR3: TGTGCCAGTAGCCTACGACAGGGGACCTATGGCTACACCTTC. It encodes CASSLRQGTYGYTF. Together with reference TRBV19 and TRBJ1-2, the CDR3 gives the full variable domain: DGGITQSPKYLFRKEGQNVTLSCEQNLNHDAMYWYRQDPGQGLRLIYYSQIVNDFQKGDIAEGYSVSREKKESFPLTVTSAQKNPTAFYLCASSLRQGTYGYTFGSGTRLTVV.

This clone was seen just once. The V call is TRBV4-2, the J call TRBJ1-4, with D unresolved. Germline-derived CDR1 and CDR2 are LGHNA and YNFKEQ. This CDR3 spans 15 amino acids. V was clipped by 1 base and J by 3 bases, with 9 bases between them. This CDR3 reads CASSQAPQSNEKLFF. As DNA, the CDR3 is TGTGCCAGCAGCCAAGCACCACAGTCTAATGAAAAACTGTTTTTT.

The gene calls are TRBV2 and TRBJ1-4; TRBD1 is a possible D gene (5 bases). V was pared by 3 bases and J by 6 bases, with 11 bases between. There are 14 residues in the CDR3. Germline loops: CDR1 SNHLY, CDR2 FYNNEI. Written as DNA, the CDR3 is TGTGCCAGCAGTGAGGGGCAGGGTTATGAAAAACTGTTTTTT. It specifies CASSEGQGYEKLFF.

The V and J genes are TRBV11-3 and TRBJ1-1; 11 nucleotides line up with TRBD1. CDR1 is SGHNT and CDR2 is YENEEA in the germline V gene. V gave up 5 bases and J gave up 5 bases; unmatched junction bases: 7. The CDR3 contains 15 residues. The CDR3 DNA sequence: TGTGCCAGCAGCCCCAGGACAGGGGGCTTGACTGAAGCTTTCTTT. This encodes CASSPRTGGLTEAFF.

The chain uses TRBV5-1 and TRBJ1-5; D remains ambiguous. From germline, CDR1 is SGHRS and CDR2 YFSETQ. The ends were cut back, 4 bases at V and 4 bases at J, with 18 bases in the middle. The CDR3 extends over 16 amino acids. The CDR3 nucleotides read TGCGCCAGCAGCCCTTATGGAGGTCAAGCGAATCAGCCCCAGCATTTT. Translating it yields CASSPYGGQANQPQHF.

The CDR3 sequence is CASSLLLAGGPHEQFF. DNA for the CDR3: TGTGCCAGCAGCCTTCTACTAGCGGGAGGGCCCCATGAGCAGTTCTTC. This chain connects TRBV7-9 to TRBJ2-1, with 13 bases identical to TRBD2. Germline assignment: CDR1 SEHNR and CDR2 FQNEAQ (reference sequence). Trimming cost V 5 bases and J 8 bases; bases outside gene matches: 9. The CDR3 contains 16 residues.

The rearrangement uses TRBV7-2 and TRBJ2-7; a weak D match, TRBD1 (7 bases). V lost 5 bases and J lost 3, with 14 bases in between. The germline gives CDR1 SGHTA, CDR2 FQGNSA. This CDR3 comprises 14 residues. This CDR3 reads CASSRGDSLYEQYF. CDR3 nucleotide sequence: TGTGCCAGCAGCCGCGGGGACAGCCTCTACGAGCAGTACTTC.

V and J are TRBV2 and TRBJ2-7; tentative D call: TRBD1 (6 bases). V lost 3 bases to trimming and J lost 3 bases, with 6 bases between them. The V gene's germline CDR1 is SNHLY and CDR2 FYNNEI. The CDR3 runs to 12 residues. The CDR3 nucleotides read TGTGCCAGCAGTGAGGGACACTACGAGCAGTACTTC. It translates to CASSEGHYEQYF.

This chain uses TRBV15 with TRBJ2-7; D may be TRBD1 (5 bases). Trimming cost V 0 bases and J 5 bases, with 8 bases left between them. The length of the CDR3 is 13 residues. The germline gives CDR1 LNHNV, CDR2 YYDKDF (reference sequence). The CDR3 coding sequence is TGTGCCACCAGCAGAGATCTAGGGGACGAGCAGTACTTC. Translation: CATSRDLGDEQYF.

The rearrangement uses TRBV7-8 and TRBJ1-1, with D hard to call. Per the germline V gene, CDR1 is SGHVS and CDR2 is FQNEAQ. V was shortened by 0 bases and J by 1 base, with 9 bases between the two germline ends. The CDR3 spans 15 residues. The CDR3 protein is CASSLALEGNTEAFF. The CDR3 DNA is TGTGCCAGCAGCTTAGCGCTTGAGGGGAACACTGAAGCTTTCTTT.